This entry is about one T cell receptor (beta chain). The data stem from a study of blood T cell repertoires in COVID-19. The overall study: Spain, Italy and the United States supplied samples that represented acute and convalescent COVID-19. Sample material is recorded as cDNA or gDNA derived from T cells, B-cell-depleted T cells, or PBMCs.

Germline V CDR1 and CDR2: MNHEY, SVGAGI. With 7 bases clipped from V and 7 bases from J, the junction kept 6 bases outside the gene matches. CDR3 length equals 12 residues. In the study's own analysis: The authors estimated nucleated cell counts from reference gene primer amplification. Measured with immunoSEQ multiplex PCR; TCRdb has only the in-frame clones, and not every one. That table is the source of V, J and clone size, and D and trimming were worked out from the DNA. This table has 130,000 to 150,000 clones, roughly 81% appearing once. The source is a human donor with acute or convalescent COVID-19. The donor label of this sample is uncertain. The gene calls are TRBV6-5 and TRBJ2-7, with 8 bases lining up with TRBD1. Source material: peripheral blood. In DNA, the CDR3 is TGTGCCAGCACCAGGACAGGGTCGGAGCAGTACGTC. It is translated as CASTRTGSEQYV.